These 9 T cell receptor beta chains were sequenced from one sample in a study of molecular identifiers for immune sequencing clone quantification. TCRdb called the PCR reads again in MiXCR, with one record for every CDR3 protein. The sample shows 60,000 to 65,000 distinct CDR3 sequences, approximately 18% of them seen only once. Source material: naive CD8+ T cells from blood, with Jurkat cell RNA spiked in. The subset here: FACS-sorted CD8+CD4-CCR7+CD45RA+ naive T cells. The receptors derive from a human donor in good health. Some libraries in this study had Jurkat cell RNA spiked in.

This clonotype was observed many times. The chain links TRBV7-2 to TRBJ2-3; D gene uncertain. The CDR3 extends over 14 amino acids. CDR1 SGHTA and CDR2 FQGNSA come from the germline V gene. With 1 base removed from V and 4 bases from J, the gap between germline ends came to 9 bases. The CDR3 reads CASSLEPFPDTQYF. The CDR3 bases are TGTGCCAGCAGCTTAGAACCTTTTCCAGATACGCAGTATTTT. Full variable domain (outside the CDR3, taken from reference TRBV7-2 and TRBJ2-3): GAGVSQSPSNKVTEKGKDVELRCDPISGHTALYWYRQSLGQGLEFLIYFQGNSAPDKSGLPSDRFSAERTGGSVSTLTIQRTQQEDSAVYLCASSLEPFPDTQYFGPGTRLTVL.

This clonotype has ten or more counts. This sequence joins TRBV20-1 and TRBJ1-1; 7 nucleotides agree with TRBD1. Unmatched junction bases numbered 9, after V lost 4 bases and J lost 1 base. CDR1 and CDR2 from the germline V gene are DFQATT and SNEGSKA (reference sequence). This CDR3 region has 15 residues. The CDR3 DNA sequence: TGCAGTGCTATCGGGACAGACGAATGGAACACTGAAGCTTTCTTT. Translating gives CSAIGTDEWNTEAFF.

This clonotype was seen many times. The chain joins TRBV10-3 to TRBJ1-5; D is perhaps TRBD1 (6 bases). Per the germline V gene, CDR1 is ENHRY and CDR2 is SYGVKD. The V end was cut by 11 bases, the J end by 1 base, with 18 bases between. This CDR3 region has 15 residues. CDR3 loop: CAAGGGAVSNQPQHF. CDR3 DNA sequence: TGTGCCGCCGGCGGGGGGGCGGTAAGCAATCAGCCCCAGCATTTT.

This clonotype appeared many times. The rearrangement joins TRBV4-3 to TRBJ2-7; 7 bases fit TRBD1. J gave up 6 bases and V 0 bases, and 14 bases lay outside the gene matches. Germline CDR1 reads LGHNA; CDR2 reads YSLEER. The CDR3 is made up of 17 amino acids. CDR3 nucleotide sequence: TGCGCCAGCAGCCAAGATCACCCGGGACAGAGGCCGGTCGAGCAGTACTTC. Its protein is CASSQDHPGQRPVEQYF.

This clonotype has at least ten counts. This chain joins TRBV29-1 and TRBJ2-1; D gene ambiguous. Trimming removed 5 bases from V and 1 base from J, with 9 bases in between. Germline values: CDR1 SQVTM, CDR2 ANQGSEA. This CDR3 comprises 13 residues. CDR3 bases: TGCAGCGTTATTGGTGGATCCTACAATGAGCAGTTCTTC. Protein: CSVIGGSYNEQFF.

This clonotype was picked up many times. An end of the junction does not agree with germline; a read error may underlie this. This chain uses TRBV29-1 with TRBJ2-5; TRBD1 or TRBD2 may be the D gene (5 bases each). In germline, CDR1 is SQVTM, CDR2 ANQGSEA. The CDR3 sequence is 14 residues long. CDR3 region: CSAGARIPRESQYF. The CDR3 DNA is TGCAGCGCCGGGGCCCGTATTCCAAGAGAGTCCCAGTACTTC.

This clonotype has at least ten counts. This chain links TRBV20-1 with TRBJ2-7; D uncertain. CDR1 DFQATT and CDR2 SNEGSKA come from the germline V gene (reference sequence). CDR3 length: 13 residues. V gave up 6 bases and J gave up 0 bases, with 12 bases separating them. CDR3: CSARTVSSYEQYF. DNA for the CDR3: TGCAGTGCCAGGACGGTAAGCTCCTACGAGCAGTACTTC.

This clonotype has ten or more counts. V usage is TRBV11-1 and J usage is TRBJ2-5; a possible D gene is TRBD1 (5 bases). The CDR3 is 15 residues long. From germline, CDR1 is SGHAT and CDR2 FQDESV (reference sequence). The V end lost 5 bases, the J end lost 3 bases, and 16 bases lay between the germline ends. The CDR3 nucleotides are TGTGCCAGCAGCCCACGTCAGTCAGGGAAAGAGACCCAGTACTTC. This codes for CASSPRQSGKETQYF. Based on the CDR3 plus reference TRBV11-1 and TRBJ2-5, the full variable domain is EAEVAQSPRYKITEKSQAVAFWCDPISGHATLYWYRQILGQGPELLVQFQDESVVDDSQLPKDRFSAERLKGVDSTLKIQPAELGDSAMYLCASSPRQSGKETQYFGPGTRLLVL.

Here the CDR3 reads CASSFLEIAEQFF. As DNA, the CDR3 is TGTGCCAGCAGTTTTCTAGAAATAGCTGAGCAGTTCTTC. This sequence joins TRBV12-3 or TRBV12-4 and TRBJ2-1; D remains ambiguous. The ends were cut back, 3 bases at V and 9 bases at J, with 12 bases in the middle. The CDR3 extends over 13 amino acids.